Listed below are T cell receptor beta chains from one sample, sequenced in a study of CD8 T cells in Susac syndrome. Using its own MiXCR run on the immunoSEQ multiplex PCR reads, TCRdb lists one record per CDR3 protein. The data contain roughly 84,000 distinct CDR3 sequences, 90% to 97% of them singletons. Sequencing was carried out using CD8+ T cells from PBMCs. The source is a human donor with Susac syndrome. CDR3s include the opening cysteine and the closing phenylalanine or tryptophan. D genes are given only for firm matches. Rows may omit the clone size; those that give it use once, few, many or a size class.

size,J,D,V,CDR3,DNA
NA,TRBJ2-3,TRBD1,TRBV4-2,CASSSRQGVDTDTQYF,TGTGCCAGCAGCTCAAGACAGGGGGTCGATACAGATACGCAGTATTTT
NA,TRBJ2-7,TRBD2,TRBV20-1,CSASAGTYEQYF,TGCAGTGCCTCAGCGGGGACCTACGAGCAGTACTTC
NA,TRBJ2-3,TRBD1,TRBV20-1,CSARVRGDSQDTQYF,TGCAGTGCTAGAGTTAGAGGGGACAGTCAAGATACGCAGTATTTT
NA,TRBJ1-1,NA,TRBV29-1,CSAVGPEGTEAFF,TGCAGCGCCGTCGGACCCGAGGGCACTGAAGCTTTCTTT
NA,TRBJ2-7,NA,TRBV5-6,CASSLEGDKSSYEQYF,TGTGCCAGCAGCTTGGAAGGGGACAAGAGCTCCTACGAGCAGTACTTC
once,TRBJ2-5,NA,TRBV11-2,CASSLVGRTQETQYF,TGTGCCAGCAGCTTAGTCGGCCGGACCCAAGAGACCCAGTACTTC
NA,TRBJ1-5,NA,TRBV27,CASSLGPNQPQHF,TGTGCCAGCAGTTTAGGCCCAAATCAGCCCCAGCATTTT
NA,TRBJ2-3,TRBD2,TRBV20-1,CSADLAGVPDTQYF,TGCAGTGCCGACCTAGCGGGAGTGCCCGATACGCAGTATTTT
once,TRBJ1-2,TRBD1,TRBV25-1,CASSEYMGTARGYTF,TGTGCCAGCAGTGAATATATGGGGACAGCGCGGGGCTACACCTTC
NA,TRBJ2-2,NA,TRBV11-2,CASSLGLPARSNTGELFF,TGTGCCAGCAGCTTAGGGTTGCCGGCGCGATCGAACACCGGGGAGCTGTTTTTT
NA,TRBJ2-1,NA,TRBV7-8,CASSLRPNNEQFF,TGTGCCAGCAGCTTAAGACCGAACAATGAGCAGTTCTTC
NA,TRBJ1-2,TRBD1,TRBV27,CASSLSEQGENYGYTF,TGTGCCAGCAGTTTATCAGAACAGGGGGAAAACTATGGCTACACCTTC
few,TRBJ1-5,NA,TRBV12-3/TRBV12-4,CASSLRGGQPQHF,TGTGCCAGCAGTCTAAGGGGGGGCCAGCCCCAGCATTTT
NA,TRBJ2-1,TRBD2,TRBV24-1,CATSGLAGLYNEQFF,TGTGCCACCAGTGGACTAGCGGGCCTCTACAATGAGCAGTTCTTC
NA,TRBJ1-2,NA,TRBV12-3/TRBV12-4,CATPNWKPESSDANYGYTF,TGTGCCACCCCGAATTGGAAGCCAGAGTCGAGCGACGCTAACTATGGCTACACCTTC
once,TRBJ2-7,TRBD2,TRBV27,CASSFSGGTYEQYF,TGTGCCAGCAGCTTTAGCGGGGGGACCTACGAGCAGTACTTC
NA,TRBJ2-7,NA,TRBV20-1,CSARGGGDSGTDYEQYF,TGCAGTGCTAGAGGGGGAGGGGATAGCGGGACAGACTACGAGCAGTACTTC
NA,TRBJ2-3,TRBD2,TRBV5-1,CASSPRLAGETTDTQYF,TGCGCCAGCAGCCCGCGACTAGCGGGGGAAACCACAGATACGCAGTATTTT
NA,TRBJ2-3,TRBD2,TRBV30,CAWDRLAVSTDTQYF,TGTGCCTGGGACCGACTAGCGGTTAGCACAGATACGCAGTATTTT
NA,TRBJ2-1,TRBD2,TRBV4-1,CASSSAGGISYNEQFF,TGCGCCAGCAGCAGTGCCGGGGGGATCTCCTACAATGAGCAGTTCTTC
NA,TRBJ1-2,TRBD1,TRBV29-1,CSVEGSETGGNYGYTF,TGCAGCGTTGAAGGTAGTGAGACAGGGGGAAACTATGGCTACACCTTC
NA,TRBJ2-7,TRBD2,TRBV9,CASSVATGLVYEQYF,TGTGCCAGCAGCGTAGCTACGGGACTAGTCTACGAGCAGTACTTC
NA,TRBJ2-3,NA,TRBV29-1,CSAPGSSADTQYF,TGCAGCGCCCCGGGATCCTCGGCAGATACGCAGTATTTT
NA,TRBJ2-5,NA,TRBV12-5,CASGLSPEGLETQYF,TGTGCTAGTGGTTTGAGCCCGGAAGGGCTGGAGACCCAGTACTTC
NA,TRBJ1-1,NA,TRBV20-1,CSAREPGGGANTEAFF,TGCAGTGCTAGAGAGCCGGGCGGGGGGGCGAACACTGAAGCTTTCTTT
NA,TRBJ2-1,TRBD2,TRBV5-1,CASTPPGTSGNEQFF,TGCGCCAGCACCCCACCGGGGACTAGCGGCAATGAGCAGTTCTTC
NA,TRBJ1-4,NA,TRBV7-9,CASGHSESNEKLFF,TGTGCCAGCGGACACTCCGAATCTAATGAAAAACTGTTTTTT
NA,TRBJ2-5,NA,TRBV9,CASSREDDETQYF,TGTGCCAGCAGTAGGGAAGACGACGAGACCCAGTACTTC
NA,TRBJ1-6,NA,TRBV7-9,CASSRFPGPDSPLHF,TGTGCCAGCTCCCGGTTCCCGGGACCGGATTCACCCCTCCACTTT
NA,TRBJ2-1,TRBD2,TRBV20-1,CSRSPSGGAQINEQFF,TGCAGCCGGTCCCCTAGCGGGGGGGCGCAAATCAATGAGCAGTTCTTC
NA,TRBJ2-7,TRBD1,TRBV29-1,CSVYGQGSYEQYF,TGCAGCGTTTACGGACAGGGTTCCTACGAGCAGTACTTC
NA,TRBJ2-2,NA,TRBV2,CASSERGLLNTGELFF,TGTGCCAGCAGTGAGAGGGGACTCTTGAACACCGGGGAGCTGTTTTTT
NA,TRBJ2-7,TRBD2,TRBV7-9,CASSSLAGTSYEQYF,TGTGCCAGCAGTTCCTTAGCGGGGACGTCCTACGAGCAGTACTTC
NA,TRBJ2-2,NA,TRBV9,CASSVAKAGTNTGELFF,TGTGCCAGCAGCGTAGCTAAGGCAGGGACGAACACCGGGGAGCTGTTTTTT
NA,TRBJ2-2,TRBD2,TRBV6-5,CASRELAGGMELFF,TGTGCCAGCAGGGAACTAGCGGGAGGAATGGAGCTGTTTTTT
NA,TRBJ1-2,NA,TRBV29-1,CSVDEFGYTF,TGCAGCGTTGATGAGTTCGGCTACACCTTC
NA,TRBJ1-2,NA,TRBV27,CASRPGTNYGYTF,TGTGCCAGCCGACCGGGGACGAACTATGGCTACACCTTC
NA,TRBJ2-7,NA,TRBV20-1,CSARWDFYEQYF,TGCAGTGCTAGGTGGGACTTCTACGAGCAGTACTTC
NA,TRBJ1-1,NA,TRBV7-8,CASSLARNTEAFF,TGTGCCAGCAGTCTGGCCAGGAACACTGAAGCTTTCTTT
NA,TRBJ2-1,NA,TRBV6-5,CASSYAVASYNEQFF,TGTGCCAGCAGTTACGCGGTAGCGTCATACAATGAGCAGTTCTTC
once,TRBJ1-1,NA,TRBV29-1,CSVGGVWDTEAFF,TGCAGCGTCGGGGGCGTCTGGGACACTGAAGCTTTCTTT
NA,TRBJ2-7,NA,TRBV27,CASSLGLDGYYEQYF,TGTGCCAGCAGTTTAGGCCTAGACGGGTATTACGAGCAGTACTTC
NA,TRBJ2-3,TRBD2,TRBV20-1,CSARRSGESTDTQYF,TGCAGTGCTAGACGTAGCGGGGAAAGCACAGATACGCAGTATTTT
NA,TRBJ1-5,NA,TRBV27,CASSPRAYHQPQHF,TGTGCCAGCAGTCCCCGGGCCTACCATCAGCCCCAGCATTTT
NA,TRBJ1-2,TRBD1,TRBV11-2,CASSPGQGLLGYTF,TGTGCCAGCAGTCCGGGACAGGGGCTCTTAGGCTACACCTTC
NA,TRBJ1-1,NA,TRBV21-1,CASSGTGGGPSTEAFF,TGTGCCAGCAGCGGGACAGGTGGGGGTCCATCCACTGAAGCTTTCTTT
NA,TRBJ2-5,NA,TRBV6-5,CASSEGSETQYF,TGTGCCAGCAGCGAAGGTTCTGAGACCCAGTACTTC